This TCR beta chain was recorded in a study of shared clonotypes between healthy human individuals. Libraries were prepared by immunoSEQ multiplex PCR; TCRdb keeps only in-frame clonotypes and omits some of them. The sample holds about 2,200,000 clones; 90% to 95% are singletons and the top ten take roughly 1.7%. CD8 cells regarded as naive lacked CD45RO, were positively chosen for CCR7, and omitted terminally differentiated effector memory CD45RA+ cells. Points from the study as a whole: Lower generation probabilities were found for non-shared clonotypes than for those shared by all four donors.

Concerning this clone: The antigen remains unidentified. Other DNA sequences within the sample encode an identical CDR3.

CDR3 length: 13 residues. V lost 3 bases and J lost 1, with 5 bases in between. CDR1 and CDR2 from the germline V gene are LNHDA and SQIVND (reference sequence). The source material was naive CD8+ T cells from PBMCs. The sequence was collected from a man aged 18 to 30 in good health. Some clones in this sample may be carry-over from other donors' samples. The chain employs TRBV19 and TRBJ2-3; D possibly corresponds to TRBD2 (5 bases). The CDR3 DNA is TGTGCCAGTAGTATGCGGGGCACAGATACGCAGTATTTT. Protein product: CASSMRGTDTQYF. The whole variable domain, remainder taken from reference TRBV19 and TRBJ2-3, is DGGITQSPKYLFRKEGQNVTLSCEQNLNHDAMYWYRQDPGQGLRLIYYSQIVNDFQKGDIAEGYSVSREKKESFPLTVTSAQKNPTAFYLCASSMRGTDTQYFGPGTRLTVL.